This T cell receptor (beta chain) was sequenced for a study of shared clonotypes between healthy human individuals. Looking at the study overall: The cohort comprised a couple of women and a few men. Their ages spanned 18 to 49 years.

Every contributor of samples was a Caucasian grown-up residing in Nashville, Tennessee. Replicate PCRs for sorted subsets used around 200 ng DNA; this equaled about 30,000 T cell genomes. Here immunoSEQ multiplex PCR was the method, and the copy in TCRdb shows in-frame clones only, minus some. Of over 1.5 million clones in the sample, approximately 98% were seen once. Sequencing was carried out using naive CD4+ T cells sorted from blood. Subset given: CD45RA+ positively selected. The origin of this receptor is a man aged 30 to 39 in good health.

The CDR3 DNA reads TGTGCCAGCAGCTTGAGAGCGGGAGGGCGGACCGGGGAGCTGTTTTTT. Protein sequence: CASSLRAGGRTGELFF. The V and J genes are TRBV11-2 and TRBJ2-2; 10 bases line up with TRBD2. V lost 3 bases and J lost 5; bases outside the gene matches: 6. The CDR3 runs to 16 residues. Germline CDR1 and CDR2: SGHAT and FQNNGV. Drawing the rest from reference TRBV11-2 and TRBJ2-2, the complete variable domain is EAGVAQSPRYKIIEKRQSVAFWCNPISGHATLYWYQQILGQGPKLLIQFQNNGVVDDSQLPKDRFSAERLKGVDSTLKIQPAKLEDSAVYLCASSLRAGGRTGELFFGEGSRLTVL.